Sequencing of this T cell receptor beta chain was carried out in a study of post-analysis software for immune sequencing data. Study observations and caveats: In multiple sclerosis, normalized Chao1 diversity was significantly below that of controls. Controls showed lower frequencies than patients for several TRBV segments, and TRBV5-6, TRBV5-1 and TRBV20-1 were among these.

Turning to this clonotype: Its cognate antigen is unknown.

Unique molecular identifiers tagged the TCR beta cDNA libraries. TCRdb ran MiXCR on the PCR reads and lists one entry per CDR3 protein. The table lists approximately 770,000 distinct CDR3 sequences, 35% to 55% of them singletons. The CDR3 covers 14 residues. The germline V gene has CDR1 MNHEY and CDR2 SMNVEV (reference sequence). Trimming cost V 4 bases and J 0 bases, with 9 bases left between them. Sequenced material: blood. The clonotype was recovered from a girl between 10 and 17 years old with multiple sclerosis. V is TRBV27 and J is TRBJ1-2, with unresolved D. CDR3 protein: CASSSYSANYGYTF. DNA of the CDR3: TGTGCCAGCAGTTCTTACAGCGCTAACTATGGCTACACCTTC.